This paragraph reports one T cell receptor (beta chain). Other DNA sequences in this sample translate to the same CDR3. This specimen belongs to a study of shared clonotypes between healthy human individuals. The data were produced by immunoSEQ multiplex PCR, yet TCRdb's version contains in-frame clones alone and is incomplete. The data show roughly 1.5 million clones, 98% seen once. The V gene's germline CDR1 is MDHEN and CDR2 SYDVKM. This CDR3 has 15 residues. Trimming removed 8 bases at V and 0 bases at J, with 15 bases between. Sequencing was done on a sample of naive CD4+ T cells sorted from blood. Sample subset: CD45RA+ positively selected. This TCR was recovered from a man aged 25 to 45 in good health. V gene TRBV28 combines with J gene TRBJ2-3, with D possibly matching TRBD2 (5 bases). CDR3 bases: TGTGCCAGCTCTTTAGGAGGAACAAGCACAGATACGCAGTATTTT. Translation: CASSLGGTSTDTQYF.